The text below deals with one T cell receptor (beta chain). Its antigen is as yet unknown. The sample comes from a study of cytomegalovirus exposure and HLA in healthy donors. Study-level points and caveats: V segments that were indistinguishable, TRBV6-2 and TRBV6-3 among them, were omitted from analysis. Later analysis showed TCR association rates varying by HLA locus, highest for DRB1 and lowest for HLA-C. A prior analysis recorded that most TCR beta V segments were productive about 90% or about 30% of the time.

This CDR3 contains 15 residues. Germline loops: CDR1 SGHRS, CDR2 YFSETQ. The V gene end was trimmed by 0 bases and the J gene end by 5 bases; junction bases not matched to a gene: 8. PCR used 60 Vbeta primers and 13 Jbeta primers. Here immunoSEQ multiplex PCR was the method, and the copy in TCRdb shows in-frame clones only, minus some. The repertoire holds more than 95,000 clones, with more than 75% as singletons. The chain combines TRBV5-1 with TRBJ2-7; 7 bases agree with TRBD1. The TCR sequence derives from a young woman in good health and CMV-seropositive. The source material was PBMCs. The CDR3 region has the DNA TGCGCCAGCAGCTTGGGTCCAACAGGGGTTGACGAGCAGTACTTC. Its protein is CASSLGPTGVDEQYF.